The 14 T cell receptor beta chains below all came from one sample that was sequenced in a study of control samples from healthy donors and cancer patients. The repertoire was sequenced with immunoSEQ multiplex PCR; TCRdb's copy has only in-frame clones and lacks some. The table shows about 160,000 clones, with roughly 90% occurring only once. Sequenced material: blood. Receptors were obtained from a young man in good health.

The V call is TRBV3-1 (or the pseudogene TRBV3-2), the J call TRBJ2-2; 9 nucleotides align to TRBD1. This CDR3 is 16 amino acids long. V was pared by 2 bases and J by 4 bases, with 5 bases of the junction left unmatched. Germline CDR1 and CDR2: LGHDT and YNNKEL (reference sequence). The CDR3 region is CASSQLGTGITGELFF. Written as DNA, the CDR3 is TGTGCCAGCAGCCAACTTGGGACAGGGATCACCGGGGAGCTGTTTTTT.

The J gene is TRBJ1-1, the V gene TRBV7-9; unclear D gene. The CDR3 length is 12 residues. Germline CDR1 SEHNR, CDR2 FQNEAQ (reference sequence). The ends were cut back, 6 bases at V and 6 bases at J, with 11 bases in the middle. CDR3 sequence reads: CASSPLGAEAFF. The DNA of the CDR3 is TGTGCCAGCAGTCCCCTCGGAGCTGAAGCTTTCTTT.

The chain is built from TRBV13 and TRBJ1-3, with D unresolved. Trimming took 5 bases from V and 4 from J, leaving 18 bases between them. The CDR3 extends over 16 amino acids. From germline, CDR1 is PRHDT and CDR2 FYEKMQ (reference sequence). The CDR3 DNA follows: TGTGCCAGCAGCCTGAGCTTAGGTGAGAAAGGAAACACCATATATTTT. Translated, it gives CASSLSLGEKGNTIYF. The whole variable domain, remainder taken from reference TRBV13 and TRBJ1-3, is AAGVIQSPRHLIKEKRETATLKCYPIPRHDTVYWYQQGPGQDPQFLISFYEKMQSDKGSIPDRFSAQQFSDYHSELNMSSLELGDSALYFCASSLSLGEKGNTIYFGEGSWLTVV.

The rearrangement links TRBV7-8 to TRBJ2-1; D uncertain. The ends were cut back, 5 bases at V and 7 bases at J, with 9 bases in the middle. This CDR3 has 12 residues. Germline-derived CDR1 and CDR2 are SGHVS and FQNEAQ. The CDR3 is CASSLHGNEQFF. The CDR3 DNA reads as TGTGCCAGCAGCCTCCACGGGAATGAGCAGTTCTTC.

This rearrangement joins TRBV28 to TRBJ1-6; TRBD1 matches at 11 bases. V trimming: 6 bases; J trimming: 1 base; junction bases outside the gene matches: 5. Germline V gene data show CDR1 as MDHEN and CDR2 as SYDVKM. The length of the CDR3 is 17 residues. The DNA of the CDR3 is TGTGCCAGCAGCCCCGGGACAGGGGGGTCCTATAATTCACCCCTCCACTTT. Residues: CASSPGTGGSYNSPLHF.

The chain links TRBV29-1 to TRBJ2-2; D gene unclear. CDR1 is SQVTM, CDR2 ANQGSEA, per germline. Trimming shortened V by 5 bases and J by 0 bases, and 13 bases separated the two germline ends. This CDR3 is built from 15 residues. The CDR3 reads CSVFPLGSNTGELFF. The CDR3 DNA sequence: TGCAGCGTTTTCCCATTGGGGTCGAACACCGGGGAGCTGTTTTTT.

CDR3 protein: CASSQGAWEAFF. The CDR3 coding sequence is TGTGCCAGCAGCCAAGGGGCATGGGAAGCTTTCTTT. The chain has TRBV3-1 (or the pseudogene TRBV3-2) and TRBJ1-1; D is undetermined. The CDR3 runs 12 residues. V lost 1 base to trimming and J lost 8 bases, with 8 bases between them. The germline V gene encodes CDR1 LGHDT and CDR2 YNNKEL (reference sequence).

This clone was detected only once. The chain employs TRBV4-2 and TRBJ1-1; D is perhaps TRBD1 (6 bases). This CDR3 is 14 amino acids long. CDR1 and CDR2 from the germline V gene are LGHNA and YNFKEQ. The V gene lost 1 base and the J gene lost 8 bases, with 14 bases spanning the gap. This chain's CDR3 is CASSQGPGGGEAFF. In DNA form, the CDR3 reads TGTGCCAGCAGCCAAGGACCCGGGGGCGGGGAAGCTTTCTTT.

The J gene is TRBJ2-7, the V gene TRBV5-4, with 7 bases fitting TRBD2. The V gene end was trimmed by 2 bases and the J gene end by 7 bases; junction bases not matched to a gene: 15. The CDR3 has 16 amino acids. Germline CDR1 and CDR2: SGHNT and YYREEE (reference sequence). The CDR3 loop reads CASSFRAKGGNWEQYF. CDR3 DNA sequence: TGTGCCAGCAGCTTTCGGGCAAAGGGAGGGAATTGGGAGCAGTACTTC.

The chain has TRBV3-1 (or the pseudogene TRBV3-2) and TRBJ2-2; 7 bases are shared with TRBD1. Germline assignment: CDR1 LGHDT and CDR2 YNNKEL (reference sequence). The CDR3 runs to 13 residues. V was pared by 4 bases and J by 6 bases, with 2 bases of the junction left unmatched. This CDR3 is CASSLGTAGELFF. Here the CDR3 DNA reads TGTGCCAGCAGCCTCGGGACAGCCGGGGAGCTGTTTTTT.

V gene TRBV10-3 combines with J gene TRBJ1-1, with no clear D. The length of the CDR3 is 11 residues. Germline V gives CDR1 ENHRY, CDR2 SYGVKD. V was pared by 9 bases and J by 1 base, with 6 bases between. The CDR3 protein is CAIQGNTEAFF. DNA of the CDR3: TGTGCCATTCAAGGGAACACTGAAGCTTTCTTT.

The chain employs TRBV29-1 and TRBJ1-1, with unresolved D. The V and J ends lost 4 bases and 3 bases respectively, with 12 bases between them. The CDR3 contains 13 residues. The germline V gene has CDR1 SQVTM and CDR2 ANQGSEA. This chain's CDR3 is CSVGRRLDTEAFF. Here the CDR3 DNA reads TGCAGCGTTGGTAGGCGGCTCGACACTGAAGCTTTCTTT.

V gene TRBV4-3 combines with J gene TRBJ2-3; tentative D call: TRBD2 (6 bases). Trimming removed 1 base from V and 9 bases from J, with 17 bases in between. Germline CDR1 LGHNA, CDR2 YSLEER. This CDR3 has 15 amino acids. The CDR3 loop is CASSQAAGSSGTQYF. CDR3 sequence (DNA): TGCGCCAGCAGCCAAGCTGCGGGATCGTCCGGGACGCAGTATTTT.

The chain has TRBV6-5 and TRBJ1-2; weak D call: TRBD1 (6 bases). Germline V gene sequence: CDR1 MNHEY, CDR2 SVGAGI. Trimming left V 6 bases short and J 8 bases short, with 22 bases between. This CDR3 comprises 15 residues. The CDR3 here is CASRDTTGLLGGYTF. DNA for the CDR3: TGTGCCAGCAGGGATACTACAGGGTTATTAGGGGGCTACACCTTC.